This entry features one T cell receptor (beta chain) sequence. Its antigen is not identified. This entry comes from a study of T cells expressing NK-cell markers. Overall study findings and caveats: Dominant NKG2C+ clonotypes made up roughly 1.0-8% of CD8+ T cells in 5 or 6 donors.

Per the germline V gene, CDR1 is SGHAT and CDR2 is FQNNGV. The CDR3 runs to 14 residues. Following a re-call of the 5' RACE reads, TCRdb has one entry per CDR3 protein and lacks DNA. The listing contains some 450,000 distinct CDR3 sequences. V is TRBV11-2 and J is TRBJ2-3; lacking DNA, the TRBD1 call made by TCRdb goes unchecked. The TCR originated in a woman between 18 and 75 years old in good health. Sequenced material: blood T cells: a sorted CD56 or NKG2C T cell subset, CD4+ or CD8+ T cells, or bulk PBMC T cells (not recorded which). The CDR3 is CASRSDRESDTQYF. The full variable domain, its missing parts supplied by reference TRBV11-2 and TRBJ2-3, is EAGVAQSPRYKIIEKRQSVAFWCNPISGHATLYWYQQILGQGPKLLIQFQNNGVVDDSQLPKDRFSAERLKGVDSTLKIQPAKLEDSAVYLCASRSDRESDTQYFGPGTRLTVL.